Below, one TCR beta chain is given with its context. Its antigen is not known. The data stem from a study of STAT5B mutations in CD4+ large granular lymphocyte leukemia. Points from the study as a whole: About a quarter of private leukemic clonotypes occurred rarely in other patients' non-leukemic repertoires.

Sequenced by immunoSEQ multiplex PCR; TCRdb stores in-frame clones only, minus some. The sample includes about 28,000 clones, under 80% of them seen just once. This TCR was sampled from a human donor in good health. Sequencing was performed on CD4+ T cells from blood buffy coats.

As DNA, the CDR3 is TGTGCCAGCAGCTCCGGAGGGGGCGGCCAAGAGACCCAGTACTTC. Translating it yields CASSSGGGGQETQYF. The V and J genes are TRBV28 and TRBJ2-5, with D possibly being TRBD1 (7 bases). CDR1 is MDHEN, CDR2 SYDVKM, per germline. Trimming pared 6 bases from V and 1 base from J, leaving 15 bases between. CDR3 length equals 15 residues.